One and the same sample provided the 10 T cell receptor beta chains below, sequenced in a study of blood T cell repertoires in COVID-19 (dated by TCRdb to 2020 to 2021). Library method: the immunoSEQ multiplex PCR assay. TCRdb retrieved this table from immuneACCESS and kept in-frame rearrangements only. Not all clones are present; in checked studies, unresolved V genes account for under half, and no reason is known for the remainder. This sample comprises 200,000 to 300,000 clones, roughly 80% of them detected only once. Of the sample, 7.5% is held by the ten largest clones. The sample consisted of peripheral blood. These receptors originate from an elderly woman with COVID-19, enrolled during active disease.

This chain joins TRBV30 and TRBJ1-3; tentative D call: TRBD1 (5 bases). This CDR3 spans 14 amino acids. Per the germline V gene, CDR1 is GTSNPN and CDR2 is SVGIG (reference sequence). Trimming removed 8 bases from V and 5 bases from J, with 19 bases in between. CDR3 nucleotides: TGTGCCCATTCCTCGTACAGGAGTAGAAACACCATATATTTT. Amino acid sequence: CAHSSYRSRNTIYF. Full variable domain (remainder filled in from reference TRBV30 and TRBJ1-3): SQTIHQWPATLVQPVGSPLSLECTVEGTSNPNLYWYRQAAGRGLQLLFYSVGIGQISSEVPQNLSASRPQDRQFILSSKKLLLSDSGFYLCAHSSYRSRNTIYFGEGSWLTVV.

The chain combines TRBV9 with TRBJ2-7, with TRBD2 matching over 7 bases. With V trimmed by 3 bases and J by 4 bases, 4 bases remained unmatched. The CDR3 has 13 residues. CDR1 SGDLS and CDR2 YYNGEE come from the germline V gene. The CDR3 bases are TGTGCCAGCAGCGCTTGGGGGGGTTACGAGCAGTACTTC. Its translation: CASSAWGGYEQYF.

CDR3 nucleotide sequence: TGCGCCAGCAGCTTGGATCGGGGTACGCAGTATTTT. Translating it yields CASSLDRGTQYF. The chain employs TRBV5-1 and TRBJ2-3, with D maybe TRBD2 (5 bases). Trimming took off 0 bases at V and 8 bases at J, with 7 bases between the two ends. CDR1 SGHRS and CDR2 YFSETQ come from the germline V gene. The CDR3 has 12 residues.

The rearrangement uses TRBV19 and TRBJ2-1; TRBD2 matches at 9 bases. Germline V gene lookup returns CDR1 LNHDA and CDR2 SQIVND (reference sequence). The CDR3 consists of 15 residues. V lost 7 bases to trimming and J lost 2 bases; unmatched junction nucleotides: 6. CDR3 coding DNA: TGTGCCAGTACTCCAGCGGGGGGCCCCTACAATGAGCAGTTCTTC. Its protein product is CASTPAGGPYNEQFF.

This clone was seen only once. The chain couples TRBV6-2 or TRBV6-3 to TRBJ2-1; 7 bases are shared with TRBD1. The germline V gene has CDR1 MNHEY and CDR2 SVGEGT. The V and J ends lost 3 bases and 0 bases, in that order; junction bases with no gene match: 5. The CDR3 contains 16 residues. The CDR3: CASSYSRGSSYNEQFF. The CDR3 region has the DNA TGTGCCAGCAGTTATAGCAGGGGGAGCTCCTACAATGAGCAGTTCTTC.

The chain has TRBV11-3 and TRBJ2-4; 9 bases are shared with TRBD2. The CDR3 loop spans 15 amino acids. Germline V gene lookup returns CDR1 SGHNT and CDR2 YENEEA. Trimming removed 1 base from V and 7 bases from J; junction bases left unmatched: 5. CDR3 DNA: TGTGCCAGCAGCTTAGGAGGCGCGGGAGGGAACATTCAGTACTTC. Encoded protein: CASSLGGAGGNIQYF.

This clone was counted a few times. The rearrangement links TRBV7-2 to TRBJ1-1; 8 nucleotides agree with TRBD1. The J segment lost 4 bases and the V segment lost 2 bases, leaving 3 bases of the junction unmatched. From germline, CDR1 is SGHTA and CDR2 FQGNSA. The CDR3 sequence is 14 residues long. CDR3 region: CASSLRQGSTEAFF. The CDR3 region has the DNA TGTGCCAGCAGCTTACGACAGGGGAGCACTGAAGCTTTCTTT.

Only one count was recorded for this clone. The rearrangement joins TRBV5-4 to TRBJ1-2; no clear D gene. The ends were cut back, 6 bases at V and 2 bases at J, with 14 bases in the middle. Germline V gene lookup returns CDR1 SGHNT and CDR2 YYREEE (reference sequence). This CDR3 is built from 14 residues. The CDR3 loop is CASTFGSQNYGYTF. Written as DNA, the CDR3 is TGTGCCAGCACCTTCGGGTCCCAGAACTATGGCTACACCTTC.

The V and J genes are TRBV11-2 and TRBJ2-7; no firm D call. Trimming took off 4 bases at V and 5 bases at J, with 18 bases between the two ends. The V gene's germline CDR1 is SGHAT and CDR2 FQNNGV. The CDR3 has 15 amino acids. The CDR3 DNA is TGTGCCAGCAGCTCAACCCCCGACACGGTGGACGAGCAGTACTTC. It codes for CASSSTPDTVDEQYF.

In this sample, this clone turned up a few times. This chain uses TRBV6-1 with TRBJ2-1; 8 positions agree with TRBD2. Germline V lookup: CDR1 MNHNS, CDR2 SASEGT. After removal of 3 bases from V and 9 bases from J, the junction contained 10 bases not matched to a gene. The CDR3 is made up of 15 amino acids. CDR3 coding DNA: TGTGCCAGCAGTGAGTTTAGCGGGACGGGAGGTGAGCAGTTCTTC. Amino acids: CASSEFSGTGGEQFF.